The sequence of this TCR beta chain was determined in a study of cytomegalovirus exposure and HLA in healthy donors. This clone turned up a few times. V dropped 3 bases and J dropped 6; count of bases not matched to a gene: 3. Germline CDR1 is SQVTM and CDR2 is ANQGSEA. The CDR3 extends over 15 amino acids. Use of 60 Vbeta and 13 Jbeta primers characterized the PCR. Libraries were prepared by immunoSEQ multiplex PCR; TCRdb keeps only in-frame clonotypes and omits some of them. The sample lists 160,000 or so clones; more than 75% were seen once. The sample comprised PBMCs. The gene calls are TRBV29-1 and TRBJ2-1, with 15 bases aligning to TRBD2. This TCR was recovered from a man aged 18 to 29 in good health and CMV-seropositive. CDR3 coding DNA: TGCAGCGTTGACTGGACTAGCGGGAGGGGCAATGAGCAGTTCTTC. Its protein product is CSVDWTSGRGNEQFF.